This T cell receptor beta chain was observed in a study of cytomegalovirus exposure and HLA in healthy donors. Germline V gene lookup returns CDR1 MNHEY and CDR2 SVGAGI. Between the trimmed V and J ends, which lost 0 bases and 0 bases, there was a span of 11 bases. The CDR3 sequence is 16 residues long. Use of 60 Vbeta and 13 Jbeta primers characterized the PCR. The method was immunoSEQ multiplex PCR; TCRdb's version includes in-frame clones alone and lacks a portion of them. The data contain roughly 100,000 clones, 80% to 90% of them singletons. This rearrangement joins TRBV6-5 to TRBJ1-1; D not resolved. What was sequenced was PBMCs. This clonotype was obtained from a man in his fifties in good health and CMV-seronegative. The CDR3 spells CASSYSRNSVNTEAFF. The CDR3 DNA follows: TGTGCCAGCAGTTACTCCCGAAATTCAGTGAACACTGAAGCTTTCTTT.